The rows below give T cell receptor beta chains drawn from one sample of a study of T cells in Graves' hyperthyroidism and ophthalmopathy. One entry per CDR3 protein, called by TCRdb with MiXCR from the multiplex PCR reads. This table has some 500,000 distinct CDR3 sequences, 24% appearing once. Specimen: blood. The receptors come from a woman between 25 and 40 years old with Graves' ophthalmopathy. Each CDR3 is given with its conserved first and last residue. A D gene is named only where the DNA matches it firmly. A clone size is listed for some rows: how often the clone was seen (once, few, many), or a class if it is expanded.

j_gene | len | abundance | v_gene | d_gene | CDR3nt | CDR3aa
TRBJ1-1 | 14 | - | TRBV7-9 | TRBD1 | TGTGCCAGCAGCTCACAGGGGGTTGGAACTGAAGCTTTCTTT | CASSSQGVGTEAFF
TRBJ2-7 | 13 | many | TRBV2 | TRBD1 | TGTGCCAGCATCGGGACAGGGGGCCTCGAGCAGTACTTC | CASIGTGGLEQYF
TRBJ2-7 | 16 | - | TRBV18 | TRBD1 | TGTGCCAGCTCACCACCCGGACAGGTGTACTCCTACGAGCAGTACTTC | CASSPPGQVYSYEQYF
TRBJ2-7 | 11 | few | TRBV12-3/TRBV12-4 | - | TGTGCCAGCAGTCTCAGTGAGGAGCAGTACTTC | CASSLSEEQYF
TRBJ1-2 | 13 | many | TRBV28 | - | TGTGCCAGCAGTAGAGGGACCGGCTATGGCTACACCTTC | CASSRGTGYGYTF
TRBJ2-5 | 16 | few | TRBV6-1 | TRBD1 | TGTGCCAGCAGTGAGGCCGGGGGGACAGGGCAAGAGACCCAGTACTTC | CASSEAGGTGQETQYF
TRBJ2-7 | 14 | many | TRBV5-1 | TRBD1 | TGTGCCAGCAGCCTCGGACAGGGGGGATACGAGCAGTACTTC | CASSLGQGGYEQYF
TRBJ1-5 | 16 | - | TRBV28 | TRBD1 | TGTGCCAGCAGAACCGGGACAGGGGGCGGAAGGCAGCCCCAGCATTTT | CASRTGTGGGRQPQHF
TRBJ2-7 | 16 | many | TRBV25-1 | TRBD1 | TGTGCCAGCAGTGCCCTCAACGTTGGACAGGGCTACGAGCAGTACTTC | CASSALNVGQGYEQYF
TRBJ2-7 | 11 | many | TRBV5-1 | TRBD2 | TGCGCCAGCCGGACTAGCTCTGAGCAGTACTTC | CASRTSSEQYF
TRBJ1-5 | 14 | - | TRBV6-5 | - | TGTGCCAGCAGTTACTCGCCAGGCGGACAGCCCCAGCATTTT | CASSYSPGGQPQHF
TRBJ2-7 | 14 | few | TRBV5-1 | TRBD2 | TGCGCCAGCACACCCGGGACTAGCGGCTACGAGCAGTACTTC | CASTPGTSGYEQYF
TRBJ1-1 | 14 | - | TRBV19 | TRBD1 | TGTGCCAGTAGTGAATGGACAGGGAACACTGAAGCTTTCTTT | CASSEWTGNTEAFF
TRBJ1-1 | 17 | many | TRBV19 | TRBD1 | TGTGCCAGTAGTACCTCTTGGGACAGGGTAGATCGGTCGGAAGCTTTCTTT | CASSTSWDRVDRSEAFF
TRBJ1-3 | 13 | - | TRBV7-9 | TRBD1 | TGTGCCAGCAGTTCCGGGACAGTAGACACCATATATTTT | CASSSGTVDTIYF
TRBJ2-4 | 14 | - | TRBV3-1 | TRBD2 | TGTGCCAGCAGCCAAGATAGCGGGGGGACCATTCAGTACTTC | CASSQDSGGTIQYF
TRBJ2-5 | 14 | few | TRBV28 | - | TGTGCCAGCAGTTTGAGGGTGGAAAGAGAGACCCAGTACTTC | CASSLRVERETQYF
TRBJ1-1 | 13 | many | TRBV12-3/TRBV12-4 | - | TGTGCCAGCAGTGGGGGAGGCGGCACTGAAGCTTTCTTT | CASSGGGGTEAFF
TRBJ1-1 | 14 | few | TRBV30 | TRBD1 | TGTGCCTGGAGTGAAGACAGGGCGAGTGGTGAAGCTTTCTTT | CAWSEDRASGEAFF
TRBJ2-4 | 13 | many | TRBV29-1 | TRBD2 | TGCAGCGTGCAGCGGGGGGCCAAAAACATTCAGTACTTC | CSVQRGAKNIQYF
TRBJ1-5 | 16 | many | TRBV2 | - | TGTGCCAGCAGTGAAAACGGACCGTTTAGCAATCAGCCCCAGCATTTT | CASSENGPFSNQPQHF
TRBJ1-1 | 14 | many | TRBV12-3/TRBV12-4 | - | TGTGCCAGCAGTTTCGGCCAGACCGAAACCGAAGCTTTCTTT | CASSFGQTETEAFF
TRBJ1-5 | 14 | many | TRBV18 | TRBD1 | TGTGCCAGCTCACTGACAGGGGATAATCAGCCCCAGCATTTT | CASSLTGDNQPQHF
TRBJ1-2 | 11 | many | TRBV6-1 | - | TGTGCCAGCAGTCGGGAGTATGGCTACACCTTC | CASSREYGYTF
TRBJ1-5 | 15 | many | TRBV12-3/TRBV12-4 | - | TGTGCCAGCACAGAGGAGCTTTACCTCAATCAGCCCCAGCATTTT | CASTEELYLNQPQHF
TRBJ2-5 | 14 | many | TRBV15 | - | TGTGCCACCAGCAGAGTACGGGATTGGGAGACCCAGTACTTC | CATSRVRDWETQYF
TRBJ2-5 | 15 | few | TRBV9 | TRBD2 | TGTGCCAGCAGCGAATCCGGGACTACCCAAGAGACCCAGTACTTC | CASSESGTTQETQYF
TRBJ2-7 | 14 | many | TRBV30 | TRBD1 | TGTGCCTGGAAACCGGGACAGGGCTTTTACGAGCAGTACTTC | CAWKPGQGFYEQYF
TRBJ1-1 | 15 | few | TRBV7-9 | TRBD1 | TGTGCCAGCAGCTGGGGGACAGGGGGCCTCACTGAAGCTTTCTTT | CASSWGTGGLTEAFF
TRBJ1-1 | 15 | many | TRBV4-1 | - | TGCGCCAGCAGCCCGTCCCCCGGGACGCGCACTGAAGCTTTCTTT | CASSPSPGTRTEAFF
TRBJ2-7 | 14 | - | TRBV10-3 | - | TGTGCCATCAGTGATAACAGACCCCCCTACGAGCAGTACTTC | CAISDNRPPYEQYF
TRBJ1-2 | 14 | many | TRBV30 | - | TGTGCCTGGAGTCCCCTCACTTTTAACTATGGCTACACCTTC | CAWSPLTFNYGYTF
TRBJ2-5 | 14 | - | TRBV12-3/TRBV12-4 | - | TGTGCCAGCAGCTTCCCGAACAAGGGGGAGACCCAGTACTTC | CASSFPNKGETQYF
TRBJ2-7 | 14 | many | TRBV12-3/TRBV12-4 | - | TGTGCCAGCAGCCTCGCAGGGGGGGCGCGCGAGCAGTACTTC | CASSLAGGAREQYF
TRBJ2-3 | 16 | many | TRBV7-2 | TRBD2 | TGTGCCAGCAGCTTAGGGCCGGGACTAGTCACAGATACGCAGTATTTT | CASSLGPGLVTDTQYF
TRBJ2-2 | 14 | many | TRBV2 | - | TGTGCCAGCATCGGGACTCCGAACACCGGGGAGCTGTTTTTT | CASIGTPNTGELFF
TRBJ1-2 | 16 | many | TRBV6-1 | TRBD1 | TGTGCCAGCAGTGATCCCCCACTGACAGGGAACTATGGCTACACCTTC | CASSDPPLTGNYGYTF
TRBJ1-5 | 16 | - | TRBV6-1 | TRBD1 | TGTGCCAGCAGGAAAGTAGGACAGGGCCTGCTTCAGCCCCAGCATTTT | CASRKVGQGLLQPQHF
TRBJ2-5 | 16 | many | TRBV6-4 | - | TGTGCCAGCAGTGACACGACAGGGAGGGGTAGGGAGACCCAGTACTTC | CASSDTTGRGRETQYF
TRBJ1-5 | 16 | many | TRBV6-1 | TRBD1 | TGTGCCAGCAGTACGGCCGGGACAGGGGGCAATCAGCCCCAGCATTTT | CASSTAGTGGNQPQHF
TRBJ1-2 | 14 | - | TRBV6-5 | - | TGTGCCAGCAGTTACAGTTCAGCTAACTATGGCTACACCTTC | CASSYSSANYGYTF
TRBJ1-3 | 16 | many | TRBV5-1 | - | TGCGCCAGCAGCTTGGCCGCCGGGCACTCTGGAAACACCATATATTTT | CASSLAAGHSGNTIYF
TRBJ1-3 | 15 | many | TRBV13 | - | TGTGCCAGCAGCTTAGGAATCCGCTCTGGAAACACCATATATTTT | CASSLGIRSGNTIYF
TRBJ2-5 | 10 | many | TRBV7-9 | - | TGTGCAGCCGGGCAAGAGACCCAGTACTTC | CAAGQETQYF